The 13 T cell receptor beta chains given below trace back to one sample, sequenced in a study of blood T cell repertoires in COVID-19 (dated by TCRdb to between 2020 and 2021). The method behind the library was the immunoSEQ multiplex PCR assay. What TCRdb holds here is the immuneACCESS table cut down to in-frame rearrangements. Part of the clones is not present; checked against another copy, under half of the missing clones reflect an unresolved V gene, and the others are unexplained. Within this sample are over 95,000 clones, with less than 90% of them counted one time only. The ten top clones hold just under 2% of the sample. The sequenced sample was peripheral blood. These receptor sequences come from a man in his 70s with active or convalescent COVID-19.

The chain joins TRBV4-1 to TRBJ1-5; D ambiguous. Germline values: CDR1 MGHRA, CDR2 YSYEKL. The V end was cut by 0 bases, the J end by 4 bases, with 13 bases between. This CDR3 spans 16 amino acids. The CDR3 reads CASSQDGAPGNQPQHF. CDR3 bases: TGCGCCAGCAGCCAAGATGGCGCCCCGGGGAATCAGCCCCAGCATTTT.

The gene calls are TRBV7-3 and TRBJ2-7; perhaps TRBD1 as D (6 bases). The CDR3 sequence is 18 residues long. Trimming left V 3 bases short and J 3 bases short, with 24 bases between. Germline lookup yields CDR1 SGHTA and CDR2 FQGTGA. CDR3 DNA: TGTGCCAGCAGCTTGAGTCTCAGAGCAGGGGCATTTAACTACGAGCAGTACTTC. It encodes CASSLSLRAGAFNYEQYF.

The chain uses TRBV6-5 and TRBJ1-2; 8 positions match TRBD1. Trimming took 6 bases from V and 4 from J; bases not matched to a gene: 10. This CDR3 is 15 amino acids long. Germline V gene data show CDR1 as MNHEY and CDR2 as SVGAGI. As DNA, the CDR3 is TGTGCCAGCAGCACCCCCGACAGGGGAATCTATGGCTACACCTTC. This gives the protein CASSTPDRGIYGYTF.

The gene calls are TRBV5-4 and TRBJ2-5, with D possibly matching TRBD2 (5 bases). V was shortened by 4 bases and J by 5 bases, with 12 bases between the two germline ends. The germline CDR1 and CDR2 sequences are SGHNT and YYREEE (reference sequence). The CDR3 has 13 amino acids. Here the CDR3 DNA reads TGTGCCAGCAGCCCGGACCCGGGGGAGACCCAGTACTTC. This translates into CASSPDPGETQYF.

The V and J genes are TRBV28 and TRBJ1-6, with a tentative D call TRBD1 (5 bases). Germline-derived CDR1 and CDR2 are MDHEN and SYDVKM. Deletions cut 5 bases from V and 10 bases from J, with 9 bases between. This CDR3 has 12 residues. The CDR3 spells CASSAGYSPLHF. The CDR3 nucleotides read TGTGCCAGCAGTGCAGGGTACTCACCCCTCCACTTT. The full variable domain, with the rest looked up from reference TRBV28 and TRBJ1-6, is DVKVTQSSRYLVKRTGEKVFLECVQDMDHENMFWYRQDPGLGLRLIYFSYDVKMKEKGDIPEGYSVSREKKERFSLILESASTNQTSMYLCASSAGYSPLHFGNGTRLTVT.

The rearrangement links TRBV2 to TRBJ2-3; D is undetermined. The CDR3 has 11 residues. Between the trimmed V and J ends, which lost 6 bases and 6 bases, there was a span of 7 bases. CDR1 SNHLY and CDR2 FYNNEI come from the germline V gene. DNA for the CDR3: TGTGCCAGCAGGGCCGGGGATACGCAGTATTTT. This encodes CASRAGDTQYF.

This clone was seen a handful of times. This chain connects TRBV7-8 to TRBJ1-4; 7 positions agree with TRBD1. There are 15 residues in the CDR3. The junction had 3 bases not matched to a gene; V was cut back by 5 bases and J by 0 bases. Germline CDR1 reads SGHVS; CDR2 reads FQNEAQ. The CDR3 DNA reads as TGTGCCAGCAGCATTACAGGGGCAACTAATGAAAAACTGTTTTTT. It specifies CASSITGATNEKLFF.

The chain is built from TRBV5-4 and TRBJ1-1, with D maybe TRBD1 (6 bases). This CDR3 spans 15 amino acids. Trimming removed 4 bases at V and 0 bases at J, with 13 bases between. The germline CDR1 and CDR2 sequences are SGHNT and YYREEE (reference sequence). The chain's CDR3 is CASSPGTNMNTEAFF. Here the CDR3 DNA reads TGTGCCAGCAGCCCAGGGACAAACATGAACACTGAAGCTTTCTTT.

V usage is TRBV7-2 and J usage is TRBJ1-2, with 7 bases aligning to TRBD1. The germline CDR1 and CDR2 sequences are SGHTA and FQGNSA. With V trimmed by 0 bases and J by 8 bases, 6 bases remained unmatched. This CDR3 is built from 14 residues. CDR3 in amino acids: CASSLAETGFGYTF. The CDR3 DNA sequence: TGTGCCAGCAGCTTAGCCGAGACAGGGTTCGGCTACACCTTC.

The V call is TRBV5-6, the J call TRBJ2-4; 9 bases agree with TRBD1. There are 15 residues in the CDR3. V dropped 6 bases and J dropped 3; count of bases not matched to a gene: 7. Germline values: CDR1 SGHDT, CDR2 YYEEEE. CDR3 in DNA: TGTGCCAGCACCGTGGGACAGGGAGTCAAAAACATTCAGTACTTC. Encoded protein: CASTVGQGVKNIQYF.

This clone was found once. The gene calls are TRBV7-6 and TRBJ2-2, with 12 bases fitting TRBD2. CDR1 and CDR2 (germline): SGHVS, FNYEAQ. V shed 2 bases, J shed 0 bases, and the junction held 4 bases outside the gene matches. The CDR3 is 18 residues long. CDR3 in DNA: TGTGCCAGCAGCTTACTACTAGCGGGGGGCACGAACACCGGGGAGCTGTTTTTT. This translates into CASSLLLAGGTNTGELFF.

The chain recombines TRBV24-1 with TRBJ1-2; the match to TRBD1 covers 7 bases. V lost 3 bases, J lost 8 bases, and 2 bases stayed unmatched. The germline V gene has CDR1 KGHDR and CDR2 SFDVKD. This CDR3 has 12 amino acids. CDR3 in amino acids: CATSDRTGGYTF. The CDR3 nucleotides read TGTGCCACCAGTGATAGGACAGGCGGCTACACCTTC.

CDR3 sequence reads: CASSRRTDAFF. The CDR3 nucleotides read TGTGCCAGCAGTCGCCGGACAGACGCTTTCTTT. The chain has TRBV6-2 or TRBV6-3 and TRBJ1-1; possible D gene TRBD1, 6 bases. The germline gives CDR1 MNHEY, CDR2 SVGEGT. The CDR3 totals 11 residues. Deletions cut 5 bases from V and 11 bases from J, with 12 bases between.